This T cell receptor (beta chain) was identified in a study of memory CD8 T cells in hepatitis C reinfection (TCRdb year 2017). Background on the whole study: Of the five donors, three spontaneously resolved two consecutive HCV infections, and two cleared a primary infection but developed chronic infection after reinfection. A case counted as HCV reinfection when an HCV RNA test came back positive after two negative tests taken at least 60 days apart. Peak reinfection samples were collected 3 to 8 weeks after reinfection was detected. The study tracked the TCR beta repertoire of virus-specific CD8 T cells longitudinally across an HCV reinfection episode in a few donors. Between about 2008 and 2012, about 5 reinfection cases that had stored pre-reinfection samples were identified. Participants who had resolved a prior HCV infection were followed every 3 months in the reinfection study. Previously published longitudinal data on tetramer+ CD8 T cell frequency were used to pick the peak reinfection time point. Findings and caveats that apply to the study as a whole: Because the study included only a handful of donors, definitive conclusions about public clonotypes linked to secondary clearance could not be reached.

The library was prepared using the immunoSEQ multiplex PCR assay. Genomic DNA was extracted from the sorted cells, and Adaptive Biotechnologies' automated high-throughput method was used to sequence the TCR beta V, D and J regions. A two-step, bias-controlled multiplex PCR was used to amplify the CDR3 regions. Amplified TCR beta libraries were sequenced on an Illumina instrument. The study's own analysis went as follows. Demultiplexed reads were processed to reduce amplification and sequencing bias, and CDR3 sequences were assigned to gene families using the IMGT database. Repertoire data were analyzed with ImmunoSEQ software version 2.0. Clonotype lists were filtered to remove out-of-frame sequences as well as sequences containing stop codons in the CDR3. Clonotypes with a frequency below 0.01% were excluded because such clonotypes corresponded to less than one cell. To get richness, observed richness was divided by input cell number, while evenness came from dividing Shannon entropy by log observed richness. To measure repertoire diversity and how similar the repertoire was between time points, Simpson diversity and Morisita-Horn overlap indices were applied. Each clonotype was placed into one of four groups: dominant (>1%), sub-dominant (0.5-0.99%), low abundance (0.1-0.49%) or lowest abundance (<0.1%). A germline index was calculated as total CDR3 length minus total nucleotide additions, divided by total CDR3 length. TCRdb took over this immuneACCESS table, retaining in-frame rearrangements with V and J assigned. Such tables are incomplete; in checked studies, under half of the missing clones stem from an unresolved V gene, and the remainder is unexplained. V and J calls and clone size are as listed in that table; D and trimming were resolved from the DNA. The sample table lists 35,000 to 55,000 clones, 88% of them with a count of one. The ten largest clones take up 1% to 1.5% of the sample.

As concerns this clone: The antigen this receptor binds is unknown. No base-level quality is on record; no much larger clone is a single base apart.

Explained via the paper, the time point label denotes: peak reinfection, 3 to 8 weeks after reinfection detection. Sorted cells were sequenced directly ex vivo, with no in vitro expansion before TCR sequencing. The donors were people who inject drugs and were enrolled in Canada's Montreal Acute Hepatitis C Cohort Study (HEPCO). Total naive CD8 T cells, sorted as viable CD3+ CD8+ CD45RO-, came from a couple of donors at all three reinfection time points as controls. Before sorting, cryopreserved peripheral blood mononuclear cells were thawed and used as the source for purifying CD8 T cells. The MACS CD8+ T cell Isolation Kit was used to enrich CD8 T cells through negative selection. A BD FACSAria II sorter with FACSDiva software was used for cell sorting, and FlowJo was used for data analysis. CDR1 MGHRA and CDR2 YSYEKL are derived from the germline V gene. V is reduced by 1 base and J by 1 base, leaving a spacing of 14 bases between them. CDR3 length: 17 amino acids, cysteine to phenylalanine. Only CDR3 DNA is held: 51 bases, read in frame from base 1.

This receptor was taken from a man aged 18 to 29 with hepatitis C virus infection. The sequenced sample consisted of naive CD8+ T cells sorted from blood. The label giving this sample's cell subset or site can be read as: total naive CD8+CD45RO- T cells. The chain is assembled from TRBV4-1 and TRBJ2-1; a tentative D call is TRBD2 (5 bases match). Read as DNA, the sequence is TGCGCCAGCAGCCAAGGTGTGCCTGCGGGTTCCTACAATGAGCAGTTCTTC. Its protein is CASSQGVPAGSYNEQFF.